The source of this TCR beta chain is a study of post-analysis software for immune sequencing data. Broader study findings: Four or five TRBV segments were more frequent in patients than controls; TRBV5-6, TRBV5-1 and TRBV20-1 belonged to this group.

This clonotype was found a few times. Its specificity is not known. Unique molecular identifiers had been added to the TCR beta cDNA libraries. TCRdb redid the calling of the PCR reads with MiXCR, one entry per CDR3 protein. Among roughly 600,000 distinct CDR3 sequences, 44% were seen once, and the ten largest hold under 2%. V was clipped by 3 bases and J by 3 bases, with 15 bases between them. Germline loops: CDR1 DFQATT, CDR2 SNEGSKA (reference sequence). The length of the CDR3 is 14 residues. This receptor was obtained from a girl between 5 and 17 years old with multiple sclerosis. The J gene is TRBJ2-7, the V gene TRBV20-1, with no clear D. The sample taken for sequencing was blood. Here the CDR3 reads CSARSQISVYEQYF. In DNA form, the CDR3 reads TGCAGTGCTAGGTCACAGATAAGCGTCTACGAGCAGTACTTC.